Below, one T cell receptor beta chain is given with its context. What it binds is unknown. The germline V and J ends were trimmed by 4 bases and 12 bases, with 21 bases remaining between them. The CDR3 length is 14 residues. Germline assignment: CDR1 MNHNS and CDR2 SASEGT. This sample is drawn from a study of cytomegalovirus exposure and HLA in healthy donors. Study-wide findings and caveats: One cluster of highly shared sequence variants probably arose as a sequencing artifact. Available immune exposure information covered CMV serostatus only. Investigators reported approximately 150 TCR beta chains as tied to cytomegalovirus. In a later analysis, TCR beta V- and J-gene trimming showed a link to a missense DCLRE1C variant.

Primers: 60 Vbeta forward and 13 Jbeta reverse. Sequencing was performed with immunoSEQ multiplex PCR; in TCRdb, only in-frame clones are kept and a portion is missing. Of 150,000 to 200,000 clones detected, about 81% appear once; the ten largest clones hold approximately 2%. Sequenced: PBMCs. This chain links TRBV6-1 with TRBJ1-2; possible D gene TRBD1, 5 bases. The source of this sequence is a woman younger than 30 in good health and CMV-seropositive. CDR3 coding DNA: TGTGCCAGCAGTGCGGGCGGCGGGGGGTCGGTGAACACCTTC. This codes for CASSAGGGGSVNTF.